This T cell receptor beta chain originates from a study of blood T cell repertoires in COVID-19. The CDR3 contains 14 residues. In germline, CDR1 is DFQATT, CDR2 SNEGSKA (reference sequence). Germline trimming cut 3 bases from V and 7 bases from J; bases unmatched to any gene: 8. Authors' data handling: Reference gene primer amplification gave estimated nucleated cell counts. Profiled with immunoSEQ multiplex PCR; TCRdb holds only in-frame clones, not every one. The DNA was the basis for D and trimming; V, J and clone size are from that table. The data show roughly 320,000 clones, more than 85% seen once.

V is TRBV20-1 and J is TRBJ2-1, with 8 positions matching TRBD2. The clonotype was recovered from a woman in her 30s who had been exposed to COVID-19. Sequenced input: PBMCs or T cells enriched from blood (not recorded which). CDR3 region: CSASMGLVINEQFF. CDR3 sequence (DNA): TGCAGTGCTAGTATGGGACTAGTTATAAATGAGCAGTTCTTC.